Each of the 21 T cell receptor beta chains below was sequenced from the same sample in a study of blood T cell repertoires in COVID-19. Sequencing used immunoSEQ multiplex PCR; TCRdb keeps in-frame clones, though not all of them. The sample shows fewer than 250,000 clones, approximately 90% of them seen only once. The sample taken for sequencing was PBMCs or T cells enriched from blood (not recorded which). The receptors shown here come from a man aged 30 to 39 who had recovered from COVID-19.

The V and J genes are TRBV29-1 and TRBJ2-2; 8 nucleotides agree with TRBD1. Losses at the gene ends were 4 bases for V and 5 bases for J; bases not matched to a gene: 3. This CDR3 region has 13 residues. Germline V lookup: CDR1 SQVTM, CDR2 ANQGSEA. The CDR3 bases are TGCAGCGTTGCCCAGGGGGCTACCGGGGAGCTGTTTTTT. Protein sequence: CSVAQGATGELFF.

This sequence joins TRBV24-1 and TRBJ2-5, with D possibly being TRBD2 (5 bases). This CDR3 has 17 amino acids. The V end lost 1 base, the J end lost 0 bases, and 14 bases lay between the germline ends. The germline CDR1 and CDR2 sequences are KGHDR and SFDVKD. This CDR3 reads CATSDFGELGYQETQYF. Written as DNA, the CDR3 is TGTGCCACCAGTGATTTTGGGGAGTTGGGCTACCAAGAGACCCAGTACTTC.

Concerning this clone: Mismatch with germline at one junction end may stem from a read error. This chain connects TRBV7-9 to TRBJ1-2, with TRBD1 matching 7 bases. Germline-derived CDR1 and CDR2 are SEHNR and FQNEAQ (reference sequence). This CDR3 spans 10 amino acids. CDR3 DNA: TGTGCCAGCAGCCGGACAGGCCTAGACTTC. It codes for CASSRTGLDF.

The chain is built from TRBV28 and TRBJ2-3; 7 bases agree with TRBD2. Germline-derived CDR1 and CDR2 are MDHEN and SYDVKM. The CDR3 runs to 15 residues. V shed 5 bases and J 2 bases; nucleotides not matched to a gene: 7. CDR3 in DNA: TGTGCCAGCAGTCGCGGTAGCGGGTACACAGATACGCAGTATTTT. Encoded protein: CASSRGSGYTDTQYF.

The chain recombines TRBV19 with TRBJ2-7, with no clear D. The CDR3 is 11 residues long. The germline gives CDR1 LNHDA, CDR2 SQIVND (reference sequence). Trimming took 4 bases from V and 5 from J, leaving 6 bases between them. The CDR3 coding sequence is TGTGCCAGTAGTACCCCCAACGAGCAGTACTTC. It yields the protein CASSTPNEQYF.

The CDR3 DNA follows: TGTGCCAGCAGTTTACTAGCGGGGGACGAGGAGGAGACCCAGTACTTC. Amino acid sequence: CASSLLAGDEEETQYF. The chain links TRBV7-2 to TRBJ2-5; TRBD2 agrees at 11 bases. Germline V gene lookup returns CDR1 SGHTA and CDR2 FQGNSA. This CDR3 region has 16 residues. The junction had 11 bases not matched to a gene; V was cut back by 6 bases and J by 5 bases.

Only a few counts were recorded for this clone. This chain uses TRBV5-8 with TRBJ2-1, with TRBD2 identical over 11 bases. The V segment lost 4 bases and the J segment 9 bases; nucleotides outside the gene matches: 21. This CDR3 has 19 residues. Per the germline V gene, CDR1 is SGHTS and CDR2 is YDEGEE. The CDR3 nucleotides read TGTGCCAGCAGCCAAATCAGGGGAAGAGGAACTAGCGGGAGTTCTGAGCAGTTCTTC. This encodes CASSQIRGRGTSGSSEQFF.

The chain is built from TRBV5-4 and TRBJ2-5; 10 bases are shared with TRBD2. Per germline, CDR1 SGHNT and CDR2 YYREEE (reference sequence). V gave up 4 bases and J gave up 5 bases; unmatched junction bases: 11. The CDR3 consists of 16 residues. The CDR3 DNA reads TGTGCCAGCAGCCAACAGCGGGGGGGCCTTCTGGAGACCCAGTACTTC. It yields the protein CASSQQRGGLLETQYF.

The chain uses TRBV6-2 or TRBV6-3 and TRBJ2-2, with TRBD2 matching over 7 bases. The CDR3 totals 17 residues. Losses at the gene ends were 6 bases for V and 5 bases for J; bases not matched to a gene: 15. Germline V gene sequence: CDR1 MNHEY, CDR2 SVGEGT. CDR3 nucleotide sequence: TGTGCCAGCAGCTCCGAGCCCCCGGGACTATATACCGGGGAGCTGTTTTTT. Its translation is CASSSEPPGLYTGELFF.

The table lists this clone with a count of one. The chain couples TRBV7-4 to TRBJ1-5, with D perhaps TRBD1 (6 bases). Trimming removed 5 bases at V and 1 base at J, with 18 bases between. This CDR3 contains 17 residues. In germline, CDR1 is SGHVT, CDR2 SQSDAQ. This CDR3 is CASSHGKGGGSNQPQHF. The CDR3 nucleotides read TGTGCCAGCAGCCACGGAAAAGGGGGGGGCAGCAATCAGCCCCAGCATTTT.

J is TRBJ2-2 and V is TRBV3-1 (or the pseudogene TRBV3-2); 7 positions agree with TRBD2. The CDR3 has 14 residues. Germline CDR1 LGHDT, CDR2 YNNKEL (reference sequence). The trim removed 4 bases at V and 8 bases at J, leaving 7 bases unmatched. The CDR3 DNA reads TGTGCCAGCAGCCCAAGGACTAGAGGGGGGGAGCTGTTTTTT. Protein: CASSPRTRGGELFF.

The chain has TRBV11-3 and TRBJ2-1; possible D gene TRBD2, 5 bases. This CDR3 region has 15 residues. Deletions cut 5 bases from V and 4 bases from J, with 15 bases between. Germline-derived CDR1 and CDR2 are SGHNT and YENEEA. This chain's CDR3 is CASSPTGPGYNEQFF. The CDR3 DNA sequence: TGTGCCAGCAGCCCTACTGGACCGGGGTACAATGAGCAGTTCTTC.

This clone occurred once. V and J are TRBV9 and TRBJ1-6, with 9 bases matching TRBD1. Trimming removed 2 bases from V and 10 bases from J; junction bases left unmatched: 4. Germline CDR1 is SGDLS and CDR2 is YYNGEE. CDR3 length: 14 residues. CDR3 DNA: TGTGCCAGCAGCGTGGGGACAGGGATCTCACCCCTCCACTTT. Residues: CASSVGTGISPLHF.

The chain couples TRBV6-5 to TRBJ2-7; no clear D. This CDR3 is 15 amino acids long. Germline V CDR1 and CDR2: MNHEY, SVGAGI. Trimming shortened V by 0 bases and J by 6 bases, and 15 bases separated the two germline ends. This CDR3 reads CASSYSRSLPSEQYF. CDR3 bases: TGTGCCAGCAGTTACTCTCGGTCGCTTCCCTCCGAGCAGTACTTC.

The chain joins TRBV29-1 to TRBJ2-5; TRBD2 is a possible D gene (6 bases). Germline loops: CDR1 SQVTM, CDR2 ANQGSEA. Trimming removed 4 bases from V and 1 base from J, with 16 bases in between. The CDR3 length is 15 residues. The CDR3: CSVARLGEVQETQYF. The CDR3 DNA is TGCAGCGTTGCCCGTCTGGGGGAGGTCCAAGAGACCCAGTACTTC.

J is TRBJ2-7 and V is TRBV4-3; 9 bases map to TRBD1. This CDR3 comprises 18 residues. The V gene's germline CDR1 is LGHNA and CDR2 YSLEER. The trim removed 0 bases at V and 7 bases at J, leaving 16 bases unmatched. CDR3 in DNA: TGCGCCAGCAGCCAAGATGCCGGGTGGACAGGGGTCCTCTCGGAGCAGTACTTC. It specifies CASSQDAGWTGVLSEQYF.

V is TRBV4-2 and J is TRBJ1-3, with unresolved D. V gave up 2 bases and J gave up 1 base, with 12 bases separating them. Germline CDR1 LGHNA, CDR2 YNFKEQ. This CDR3 has 16 amino acids. The CDR3 region is CASSQPEGLSGNTIYF. CDR3 bases: TGTGCCAGCAGCCAACCAGAGGGATTGTCTGGAAACACCATATATTTT.

The chain uses TRBV29-1 and TRBJ2-2; TRBD2 agrees at 9 bases. Per germline, CDR1 SQVTM and CDR2 ANQGSEA. With V trimmed by 5 bases and J by 5 bases, 9 bases remained unmatched. The CDR3 extends over 15 amino acids. The CDR3 DNA sequence: TGCAGCGTTACCGGACTAGCGTACACAACCGGGGAGCTGTTTTTT. The encoded protein is CSVTGLAYTTGELFF.

V and J are TRBV28 and TRBJ1-3; D possibly corresponds to TRBD1 (6 bases). The CDR3 spans 13 residues. The germline gives CDR1 MDHEN, CDR2 SYDVKM. Trimming shortened V by 3 bases and J by 8 bases, and 11 bases separated the two germline ends. This CDR3 is CASSFGGGHTIYF. The CDR3 nucleotides are TGTGCCAGCAGTTTTGGCGGGGGGCACACCATATATTTT.

A few counts support this clone. V and J are TRBV9 and TRBJ2-4, with 9 positions matching TRBD2. Germline V CDR1 and CDR2: SGDLS, YYNGEE. The V segment lost 4 bases and the J segment 0 bases; nucleotides outside the gene matches: 5. This CDR3 spans 16 amino acids. DNA for the CDR3: TGTGCCAGCAGCTCCAGGACTAGCGAAGCCAAAAACATTCAGTACTTC. As protein: CASSSRTSEAKNIQYF.

This sequence joins TRBV28 and TRBJ1-1; D is unclear. The CDR3 consists of 15 residues. Germline V gene data show CDR1 as MDHEN and CDR2 as SYDVKM. V lost 5 bases and J lost 1, with 14 bases in between. The CDR3 here is CASSPIFEGNTEAFF. The CDR3 DNA is TGTGCCAGCAGTCCAATTTTCGAGGGGAACACTGAAGCTTTCTTT.